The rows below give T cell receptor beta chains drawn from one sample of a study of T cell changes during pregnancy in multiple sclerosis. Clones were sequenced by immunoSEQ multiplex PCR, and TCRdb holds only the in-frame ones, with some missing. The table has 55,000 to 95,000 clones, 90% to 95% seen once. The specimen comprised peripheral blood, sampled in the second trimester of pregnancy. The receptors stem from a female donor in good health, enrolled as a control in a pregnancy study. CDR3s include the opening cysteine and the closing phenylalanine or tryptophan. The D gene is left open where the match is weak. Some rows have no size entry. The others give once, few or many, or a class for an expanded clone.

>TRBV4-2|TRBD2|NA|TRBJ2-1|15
TGTGCCAGCAGCCGGCGGACTAGCGGGGACAATGAGCAGTTCTTC
CASSRRTSGDNEQFF
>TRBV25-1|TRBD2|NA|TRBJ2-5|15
TGTGCCAGCAGGATAAATGGACTAGCGGGGTTTGAGCAGTACTTC
CASRINGLAGFEQYF
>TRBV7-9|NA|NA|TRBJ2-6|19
TGTGCCAGCAGCTTCAGGGCACAAGGACGGGTCTCTGGGGCCAACGTCCTGACTTTC
CASSFRAQGRVSGANVLTF
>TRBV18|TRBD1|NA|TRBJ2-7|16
TGTGCCAGCTCACAACCAGGCTGGACAGGGGACTACGAGCAGTACTTC
CASSQPGWTGDYEQYF
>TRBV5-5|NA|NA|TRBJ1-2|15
TGTGCCAGCAGCTTGGTGGCGGGGGCGGGCTATGGCTACACCTTC
CASSLVAGAGYGYTF
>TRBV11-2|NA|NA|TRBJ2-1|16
TGTGCCAGCAGCTTAGTAGCCACCTTATCCTACAATGAGCAGTTCTTC
CASSLVATLSYNEQFF
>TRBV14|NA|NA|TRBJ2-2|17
TGTGCCAGCAGCCAAGATCTCGGCGTGGGGCCCACCGGGGAGCTGTTTTTT
CASSQDLGVGPTGELFF
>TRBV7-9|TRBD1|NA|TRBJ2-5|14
TGTGCCAGCAGCCGAGGACAGGAAGTGGAGACCCAGTACTTC
CASSRGQEVETQYF
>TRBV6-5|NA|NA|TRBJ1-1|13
TGTGCCAGCAGTCCCTCAGGGGTAACTGAAGCTTTCTTT
CASSPSGVTEAFF
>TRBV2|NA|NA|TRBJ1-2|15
TGTGCCAGCAGTGAAGACAGGGCCCCTAACTATGGCTACACCTTC
CASSEDRAPNYGYTF
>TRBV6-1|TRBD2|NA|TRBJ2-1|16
TGTGCCAGCAGTGAAGGGCGGGGGGGGCGGTACAATGAGCAGTTCTTC
CASSEGRGGRYNEQFF
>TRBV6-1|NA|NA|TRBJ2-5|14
TGTGCCAGCAGTGAACCCAGGGGATACGAGACCCAGTACTTC
CASSEPRGYETQYF
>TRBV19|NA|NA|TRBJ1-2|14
TGTGCCAGTACCCCTTCGGGGGGCGCCTATGGCTACACCTTC
CASTPSGGAYGYTF
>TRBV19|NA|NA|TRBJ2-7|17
TGTGCCAGTAGTATCCCGTCCGTCGGGACTGCATCCTACGAGCAGTACTTC
CASSIPSVGTASYEQYF
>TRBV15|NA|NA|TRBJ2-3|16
TGTGCCACCAGCAGAACAAGGGACACTAGCACAGATACGCAGTATTTT
CATSRTRDTSTDTQYF
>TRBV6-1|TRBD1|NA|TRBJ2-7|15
TGTGCCAGCAGGCATGGGGGGACAGGGTACTACGAGCAGTACTTC
CASRHGGTGYYEQYF
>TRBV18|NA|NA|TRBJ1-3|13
TGTGCCAGCTCAAACAGGACTGGAAACACCATATATTTT
CASSNRTGNTIYF
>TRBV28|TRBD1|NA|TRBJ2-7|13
TGTGCCAGCAGTGGGGACAGACCCTACGAGCAGTACTTC
CASSGDRPYEQYF
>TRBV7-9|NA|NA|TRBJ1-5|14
TGTGCCAGCAGCCCAGGGCAGGGCAGTCAGCCCCAGCATTTT
CASSPGQGSQPQHF
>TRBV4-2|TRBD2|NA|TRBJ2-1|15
TGTGCCAGCAGGACTAGCGGGGGGGCTACTAATGAGCAGTTCTTC
CASRTSGGATNEQFF
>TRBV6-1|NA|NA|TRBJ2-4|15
TGTGCCAGCAGTGAAGCAGCAAACTACCAAAACATTCAGTACTTC
CASSEAANYQNIQYF
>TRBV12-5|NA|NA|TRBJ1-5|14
TGTGCTAGTGGTTCCGGGGGGGCCAATCAGCCCCAGCATTTT
CASGSGGANQPQHF
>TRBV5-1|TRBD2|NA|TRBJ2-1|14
TGCGCCAGCAGCTTCAGCGGGAGCTACAATGAGCAGTTCTTC
CASSFSGSYNEQFF
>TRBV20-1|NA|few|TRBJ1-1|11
TGCAGTGCAGCCCCCAACACTGAAGCTTTCTTT
CSAAPNTEAFF
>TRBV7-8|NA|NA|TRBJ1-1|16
TGTGCCAGCAGCAGGTTGGGTGAGACAGCAAACACTGAAGCTTTCTTT
CASSRLGETANTEAFF
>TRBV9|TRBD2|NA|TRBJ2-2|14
TGTGCCAGCAGCGGGGGACTAAACACCGGGGAGCTGTTTTTT
CASSGGLNTGELFF
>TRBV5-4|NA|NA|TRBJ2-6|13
TGTGCCAGCATCTCTCTTGGGGCCAACGTCCTGACTTTC
CASISLGANVLTF
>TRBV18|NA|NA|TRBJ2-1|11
TGTGCCAGCTCACCCCTCGAGGAGCAGTTCTTC
CASSPLEEQFF
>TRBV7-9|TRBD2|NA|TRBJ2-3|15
TGTGCCAGCAGAACCCGCGGGGGGAGCACAGATACGCAGTATTTT
CASRTRGGSTDTQYF
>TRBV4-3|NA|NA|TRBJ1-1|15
TGCGCCAGCAGCCAAGGACCTTTGGAGGACGCTGAAGCTTTCTTT
CASSQGPLEDAEAFF
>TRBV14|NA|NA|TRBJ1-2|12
TGTGCCAGCAGCCACGACAGGAGGGGCTACACCTTC
CASSHDRRGYTF
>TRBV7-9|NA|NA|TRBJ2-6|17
TGTGCCAGCAGCTTAAAAGGCGGCTACTCTGGGGCCAACGTCCTGACTTTC
CASSLKGGYSGANVLTF
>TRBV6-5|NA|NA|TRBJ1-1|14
TGTGCCAGCAGTTACACCCTTGGGGCAGGTGAAGCTTTCTTT
CASSYTLGAGEAFF
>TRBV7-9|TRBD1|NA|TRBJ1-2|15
TGTGCCAGCAGCGGAGGGGGGACAGGGAGTTATGGCTACACCTTC
CASSGGGTGSYGYTF
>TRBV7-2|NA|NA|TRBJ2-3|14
TGTGCCAGCAGCTCGAGACAGAGCACAGATACGCAGTATTTT
CASSSRQSTDTQYF
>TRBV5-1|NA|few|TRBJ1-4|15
TGCGCCAGCAGCTTGAGGGGGGGGCAGGGTGAAAAACTGTTTTTT
CASSLRGGQGEKLFF
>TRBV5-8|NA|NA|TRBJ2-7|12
TGTGCCAGCAGCTTGAGAGCCTACGAGCAGTACTTC
CASSLRAYEQYF
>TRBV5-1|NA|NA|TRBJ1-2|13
TGCGCCAGCAGCTTGGCCGAGGGCGGAGGCTACACCTTC
CASSLAEGGGYTF
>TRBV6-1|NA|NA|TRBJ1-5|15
TGTGCCAGCAGTGGTGCAGGGGATCCCAATCAGCCCCAGCATTTT
CASSGAGDPNQPQHF
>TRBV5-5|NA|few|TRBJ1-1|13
TGTGCCAGCAGCTTGCCCCCGGGCACTGAAGCTTTCTTT
CASSLPPGTEAFF
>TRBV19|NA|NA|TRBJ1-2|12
TGTGCCAGTAGTCCAGGGTCCTATGGCTACACCTTC
CASSPGSYGYTF
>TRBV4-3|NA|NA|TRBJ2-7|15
TGCGCCAGCAGCCAAGAACGTGACACGGTCTACGAGCAGTACTTC
CASSQERDTVYEQYF
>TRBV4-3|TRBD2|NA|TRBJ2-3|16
TGCGCCAGCAGCCAAGAAACCTGGACTAGTCGAAATACGCAGTATTTT
CASSQETWTSRNTQYF
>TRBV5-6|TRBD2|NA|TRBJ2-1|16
TGTGCCAGCAGCTTGGCACCTAGCGGGGCAGGTGGTGAGCAGTTCTTC
CASSLAPSGAGGEQFF
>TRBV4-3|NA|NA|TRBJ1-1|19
TGCGCCAGCAGCCAAGGAGTGGGTCTCGGAGGTAGAAGGAACACTGAAGCTTTCTTT
CASSQGVGLGGRRNTEAFF
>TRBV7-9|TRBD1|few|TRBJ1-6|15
TGTGCCAGCAGCTTAAAGGGGGCGGATACTTCACCCCTCCACTTT
CASSLKGADTSPLHF
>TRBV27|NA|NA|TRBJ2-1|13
TGTGCCAGCAGTTTATCGTCTCGAGGTGAGCAGTTCTTC
CASSLSSRGEQFF
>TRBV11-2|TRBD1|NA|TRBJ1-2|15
TGTGCCAGCGCGTCCCGGGGACAGGGGGACTATGGCTACACCTTC
CASASRGQGDYGYTF
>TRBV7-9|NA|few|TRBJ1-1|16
TGTGCCAGCAGGAGAAGGTCCAGGGGCGCGAACACTGAAGCTTTCTTT
CASRRRSRGANTEAFF
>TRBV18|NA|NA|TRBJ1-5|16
TGTGCCAGCTCACCATACGAGACACCCAGCAATCAGCCCCAGCATTTT
CASSPYETPSNQPQHF
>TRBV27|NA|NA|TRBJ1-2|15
TGTGCCAGCAGAACTTCAGCGGGGCGGTTGGATGGCTACACCTTC
CASRTSAGRLDGYTF
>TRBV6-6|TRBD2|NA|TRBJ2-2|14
TGTGCCAGCAGTCCCTGGGGGGGCACCGGGGAGCTGTTTTTT
CASSPWGGTGELFF
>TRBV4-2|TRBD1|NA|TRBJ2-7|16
TGTGCCAGCAGCCAAGATCGGGACAGGGGGACCTACGAGCAGTACTTC
CASSQDRDRGTYEQYF
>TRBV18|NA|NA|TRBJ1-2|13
TGTGCCAGCTCACCCGGGACTTTGGAGGGCTACACCTTC
CASSPGTLEGYTF
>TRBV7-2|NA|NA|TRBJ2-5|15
TGTGCCAGCAGTCGAATCCCGGGATTTCAAGAGACCCAGTACTTC
CASSRIPGFQETQYF
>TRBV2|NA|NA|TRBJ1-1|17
TGTGCCAGCAGTGAAAGGGGCCTCGGGGGTGGGAACACTGAAGCTTTCTTT
CASSERGLGGGNTEAFF